This T cell receptor (beta chain) was obtained from a study of blood T cell repertoires in COVID-19 (dated by TCRdb to about 2020). The study in broad terms: Samples from collaborators originated in the United States, Italy and Spain and spanned both the acute and convalescent phases of COVID-19. The material from the prospective study consisted of cDNA or gDNA derived from T cells, B-cell-depleted T cells, or PBMCs. The dataset comprised deeply sampled blood TCRbeta repertoires from subjects exposed to, actively infected with, or recovered from COVID-19. The repertoires were released in a freely available public database intended as a resource for research on the immune response to SARS-CoV-2. The samples were drawn from two sources: the first 160 participants of the ongoing ImmuneRACE study, and approximately 1,300 subjects contributed by 6 global collaborators. A de-identified subject ID, COVID-19 status, age in years and sex were almost always included in the sample metadata. Where HLA class I and class II types were available, the types were taken from metadata supplied by the sample provider, not from assay-based typing. Beyond this particular receptor, the publication reports: The quantity of clinical and demographic metadata differed by source and by participant and was supplied without curation.

TCRbeta CDR3 regions were amplified from genomic DNA using the immunoSEQ Assay, a bias-controlled multiplex PCR. Regarding the original processing steps: Nucleated cell counts per sample were estimated from amplification of reference gene primers within the assay. Sequence reads were collapsed and filtered to measure the absolute abundance of every unique TCRbeta CDR3 rearrangement. Productive Simpson clonality was computed per sample as the square root of Simpson's diversity index over productive rearrangements. TCRdb took over this immuneACCESS table, retaining in-frame rearrangements with V and J assigned. Such tables are incomplete; in checked studies, under half of the missing clones stem from an unresolved V gene, and the remainder is unexplained. The D gene and trimming were derived from the DNA, and the V and J assignments and clone size from that table. The sample table lists approximately 200,000 clones, 87% of them with a count of one. The ten largest clonotypes hold 5.5% to 7.5% of the sample.

Another Seattle source contributed samples from volunteer blood donors who had recovered from COVID-19. The collaborating institutions used their own protocols to collect whole blood in K2EDTA tubes. For TCRbeta analysis, collaborators shipped samples as frozen whole blood, isolated PBMCs, or DNA extracted from either of those sample types. CDR1 is given as LGHDT and CDR2 as YNNKEL, both from the germline V gene (reference sequence). Between the V and J ends, shortened by 6 bases and 1 base respectively, the junction contains 12 bases. Measured from the cysteine to the phenylalanine, the CDR3 is 14 residues long. Solely the CDR3 DNA is kept, with 42 bases framed from the first base. Details on this clone: No antigen is known for it. Base qualities are not at hand, and no much larger clone is one base apart.

This receptor chain uses TRBV3-1 (or the pseudogene TRBV3-2) and TRBJ1-1, with the D gene not clear enough to name. The sequencing sample was made of peripheral blood. The receptor comes from a man aged 55-75 years who had recovered from COVID-19. In nucleotides, the sequence is TGTGCCAGCAGTCTGGGCCGGTCGAACACTGAAGCTTTCTTT. This gives the protein CASSLGRSNTEAFF.